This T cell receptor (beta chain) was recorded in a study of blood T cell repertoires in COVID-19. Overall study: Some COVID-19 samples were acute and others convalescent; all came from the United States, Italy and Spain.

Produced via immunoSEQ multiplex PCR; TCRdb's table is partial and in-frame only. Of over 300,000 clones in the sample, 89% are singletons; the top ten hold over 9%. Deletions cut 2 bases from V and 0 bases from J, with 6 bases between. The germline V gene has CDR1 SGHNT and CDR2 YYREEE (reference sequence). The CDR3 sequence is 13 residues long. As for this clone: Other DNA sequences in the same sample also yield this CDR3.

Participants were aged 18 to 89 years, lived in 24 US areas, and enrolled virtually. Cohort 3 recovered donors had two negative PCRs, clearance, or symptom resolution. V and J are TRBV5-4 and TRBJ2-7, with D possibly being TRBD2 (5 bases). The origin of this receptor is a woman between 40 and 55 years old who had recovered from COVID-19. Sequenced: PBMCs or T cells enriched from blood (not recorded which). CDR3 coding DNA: TGTGCCAGCAGCTTTCGGGACTCCTACGAGCAGTACTTC. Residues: CASSFRDSYEQYF.